Below, 9 T cell receptor beta chains from the same sample are listed, as sequenced in a study of CD8 T cells in Susac syndrome. Random-hexamer reverse transcription was applied to roughly 0.5 to 1 ug RNA. Each CDR3 protein gets one entry after TCRdb re-called the immunoSEQ multiplex PCR reads with MiXCR. The sample has 250,000 to 350,000 distinct CDR3 sequences, around 83% seen once. The specimen sequenced was CD8+ T cells from PBMCs. The source of these receptors is a human donor with multiple sclerosis.

The chain has TRBV4-1 and TRBJ2-4, with 7 bases lining up with TRBD1. The J segment lost 8 bases and the V segment lost 4 bases, leaving 11 bases of the junction unmatched. The CDR3 length is 15 residues. From germline, CDR1 is MGHRA and CDR2 YSYEKL. The CDR3 DNA follows: TGCGCCAGCAGCCGAGCCAGCTCCGGGACAGACATTCAGTACTTC. It yields the protein CASSRASSGTDIQYF.

The genes are TRBV7-9 and TRBJ2-7; a weak D match, TRBD2 (7 bases). Per the germline V gene, CDR1 is SEHNR and CDR2 is FQNEAQ (reference sequence). The CDR3 is 14 amino acids. V shed 5 bases and J shed 4 bases, with 15 bases lying between them. CDR3 residues: CASSGPGGPYEQYF. CDR3 nucleotides: TGTGCCAGCAGCGGCCCGGGGGGCCCTTACGAGCAGTACTTC.

This clonotype was seen a few times. The chain employs TRBV7-9 and TRBJ2-7; D is perhaps TRBD1 (5 bases). The V and J ends lost 4 bases and 2 bases respectively, with 12 bases between them. Germline CDR1 and CDR2: SEHNR and FQNEAQ (reference sequence). The CDR3 has 14 amino acids. As DNA, the CDR3 is TGTGCCAGCAGCTCCTCCCAGGGTCCCTACGAGCAGTACTTC. This encodes CASSSSQGPYEQYF. Full variable domain (remainder filled in from reference TRBV7-9 and TRBJ2-7): DTGVSQNPRHKITKRGQNVTFRCDPISEHNRLYWYRQTLGQGPEFLTYFQNEAQLEKSRLLSDRFSAERPKGSFSTLEIQRTEQGDSAMYLCASSSSQGPYEQYFGPGTRLTVT.

This chain joins TRBV6-2 or TRBV6-3 and TRBJ2-7, with D tentatively TRBD1 (6 bases). The germline gives CDR1 MNHEY, CDR2 SVGEGT. V shed 7 bases and J shed 5 bases, with 9 bases lying between them. This CDR3 contains 11 residues. In DNA form, the CDR3 reads TGTGCCAGCACGGACAGCCACGAGCAGTACTTC. Encoded protein: CASTDSHEQYF.

This sequence joins TRBV7-9 and TRBJ2-7, with D tentatively TRBD1 or TRBD2 (5 bases each). The CDR3 runs 15 residues. V gave up 4 bases and J gave up 2 bases, with 15 bases separating them. Germline V CDR1 and CDR2: SEHNR, FQNEAQ (reference sequence). CDR3 sequence (DNA): TGTGCCAGCAGCTCCGGGACCCAACCGACCTACGAGCAGTACTTC. It yields the protein CASSSGTQPTYEQYF.

This chain uses TRBV12-3 or TRBV12-4 with TRBJ2-3; TRBD1 matches 9 bases. CDR3 length: 14 amino acids. J gave up 6 bases and V 1 base, and 2 bases lay outside the gene matches. CDR3 nucleotide sequence: TGTGCCAGCAGTTTAGGGACAGGGGAGGATACGCAGTATTTT. This codes for CASSLGTGEDTQYF.

V usage is TRBV5-1 and J usage is TRBJ2-7, with D perhaps matching TRBD1 (6 bases). Per germline, CDR1 SGHRS and CDR2 YFSETQ. The CDR3 spans 16 residues. V was shortened by 4 bases and J by 3 bases, with 20 bases between the two germline ends. Here the CDR3 reads CASSTSGDATLYEQYF. CDR3 bases: TGCGCCAGCAGCACCTCAGGGGACGCTACCCTCTACGAGCAGTACTTC.

The chain carries TRBV19 and TRBJ2-2; the D gene is possibly TRBD1 (5 bases). V was pared by 6 bases and J by 1 base, with 15 bases between. Germline CDR1 and CDR2: LNHDA and SQIVND (reference sequence). This CDR3 has 16 residues. This chain's CDR3 is CASRSRQGRNTGELFF. The CDR3 DNA reads as TGTGCCAGTAGATCCCGGCAGGGTAGGAACACCGGGGAGCTGTTTTTT.

The V gene is TRBV27, the J gene TRBJ2-1, with D perhaps TRBD1 (6 bases). With 5 bases removed from V and 6 bases from J, the gap between germline ends came to 14 bases. This CDR3 has 14 residues. The germline V gene has CDR1 MNHEY and CDR2 SMNVEV (reference sequence). The DNA for the CDR3 is TGTGCCAGCAGTGTACAGGGAAAGTCCAATGAGCAGTTCTTC. Translation gives CASSVQGKSNEQFF.